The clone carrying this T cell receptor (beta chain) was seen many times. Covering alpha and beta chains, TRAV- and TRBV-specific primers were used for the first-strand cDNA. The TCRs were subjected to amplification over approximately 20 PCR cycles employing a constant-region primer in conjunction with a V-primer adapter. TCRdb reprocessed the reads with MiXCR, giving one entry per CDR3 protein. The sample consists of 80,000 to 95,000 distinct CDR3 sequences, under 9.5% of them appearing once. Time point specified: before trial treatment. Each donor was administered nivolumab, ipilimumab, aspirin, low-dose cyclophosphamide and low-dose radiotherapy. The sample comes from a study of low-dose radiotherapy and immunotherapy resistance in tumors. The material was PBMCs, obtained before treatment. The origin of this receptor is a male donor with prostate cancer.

CDR3 nucleotide sequence: TGTGCCAGCAGCCAGGCCAGGGTGGAAGCTTTCTTT. Amino acids: CASSQARVEAFF. This chain joins TRBV3-1 and TRBJ1-1; D perhaps matches TRBD1 (5 bases). The V end was cut by 3 bases, the J end by 8 bases, with 10 bases between. The CDR3 extends over 12 amino acids. The germline V gene encodes CDR1 LGHDT and CDR2 YNNKEL (reference sequence).